These 10 T cell receptor beta chains were sequenced from one sample in a study of shared clonotypes between healthy human individuals. Repertoires were generated with immunoSEQ multiplex PCR, while TCRdb's copy carries only in-frame clones and drops some. The table has about 2 million clones, approximately 94% seen once; the top ten hold 1% to 1.5%. Positive CCR7 selection of CD45RO-negative cells yielded the naive CD8 cells, and terminally differentiated effector memory CD45RA+ cells were excluded. Sequenced sample: naive CD8+ T cells sorted from blood. The receptors originated from a man younger than 30 in good health.

The V call is TRBV28, the J call TRBJ2-6; D is possibly TRBD2 (6 bases). This CDR3 contains 18 residues. The V gene lost 6 bases and the J gene lost 2 bases, with 20 bases spanning the gap. Germline V lookup: CDR1 MDHEN, CDR2 SYDVKM. CDR3 DNA sequence: TGTGCCAGCAGAGGGACGGGGGAGATTACAGCTGGGGCCAACGTCCTGACTTTC. It specifies CASRGTGEITAGANVLTF.

The rearrangement joins TRBV6-1 to TRBJ1-1, with 7 bases aligning to TRBD1. Trimming cost V 0 bases and J 4 bases; bases outside gene matches: 8. The germline V gene encodes CDR1 MNHNS and CDR2 SASEGT. The CDR3 loop spans 16 amino acids. The CDR3 loop reads CASSEAVRGGVTEAFF. The CDR3, as DNA: TGTGCCAGCAGTGAAGCGGTTCGAGGGGGCGTCACTGAAGCTTTCTTT.

V and J are TRBV11-1 and TRBJ2-5; no clear D. The V gene lost 4 bases and the J gene lost 4 bases, with 7 bases spanning the gap. CDR3 length: 12 residues. Germline V CDR1 and CDR2: SGHAT, FQDESV (reference sequence). CDR3 DNA sequence: TGTGCCAGCAGCTCAAGCTCAGAGACCCAGTACTTC. Encoded protein: CASSSSSETQYF.

The CDR3 spells CASSQTRDSSYEQYF. For the CDR3, the DNA is TGCGCCAGCAGCCAAACTCGGGACAGCTCCTACGAGCAGTACTTC. The V and J genes are TRBV4-1 and TRBJ2-7, with TRBD1 identical over 7 bases. Germline V gene data show CDR1 as MGHRA and CDR2 as YSYEKL. V dropped 2 bases and J dropped 0; count of bases not matched to a gene: 4. The CDR3 totals 15 residues.

The chain is built from TRBV2 and TRBJ2-7; 7 bases agree with TRBD1. The CDR3 runs 12 residues. Germline CDR1 is SNHLY and CDR2 is FYNNEI. V was pared by 8 bases and J by 3 bases, with 4 bases of the junction left unmatched. The chain's CDR3 is CASSGQNYEQYF. The DNA for the CDR3 is TGTGCCAGCTCGGGACAGAACTACGAGCAGTACTTC. The variable domain in full, completed from reference TRBV2 and TRBJ2-7, reads EPEVTQTPSHQVTQMGQEVILRCVPISNHLYFYWYRQILGQKVEFLVSFYNNEISEKSEIFDDQFSVERPDGSNFTLKIRSTKLEDSAMYFCASSGQNYEQYFGPGTRLTVT.

The chain employs TRBV4-1 and TRBJ1-2; D possibly corresponds to TRBD1 (6 bases). The V gene's germline CDR1 is MGHRA and CDR2 YSYEKL. V lost 3 bases and J lost 6, with 20 bases in between. This CDR3 is 16 amino acids long. In DNA, the CDR3 is TGCGCCAGCAGCCAGGCCACAGGGTGGGTGAGCGATGGCTACACCTTC. This encodes CASSQATGWVSDGYTF.

J is TRBJ2-1 and V is TRBV2; TRBD2 aligns across 13 bases. Germline V gene lookup returns CDR1 SNHLY and CDR2 FYNNEI. The CDR3 length is 18 residues. The V and J ends lost 6 bases and 0 bases, in that order; junction bases with no gene match: 8. The CDR3: CASSGTSGEDSSYNEQFF. CDR3 DNA: TGTGCCAGCAGCGGGACTAGCGGGGAAGATTCCTCCTACAATGAGCAGTTCTTC.

The V gene is TRBV5-6, the J gene TRBJ2-7, with D possibly TRBD1 on 5 matching bases. The CDR3 runs to 15 residues. V was clipped by 1 base and J by 1 base, with 12 bases between them. Germline CDR1 reads SGHDT; CDR2 reads YYEEEE. In nucleotides, the CDR3 is TGTGCCAGCAGCTTGAGTAACAGGTATTCCTACGAGCAGTACTTC. Its protein product is CASSLSNRYSYEQYF.

J is TRBJ1-5 and V is TRBV6-5; 9 positions match TRBD1. CDR3 length: 15 residues. Trimming removed 6 bases from V and 5 bases from J; junction bases left unmatched: 8. CDR1 is MNHEY, CDR2 SVGAGI, per germline. The CDR3 here is CASSPQGALDQPQHF. As DNA, the CDR3 is TGTGCCAGCAGCCCACAGGGGGCCCTTGATCAGCCCCAGCATTTT.

The V gene is TRBV2, the J gene TRBJ2-3; 14 bases map to TRBD2. The trim removed 1 base at V and 4 bases at J, leaving 1 base unmatched. This CDR3 region has 16 residues. Germline CDR1 SNHLY, CDR2 FYNNEI. CDR3 loop: CASSEVTSGRADTQYF. The CDR3 bases are TGTGCCAGCAGTGAAGTGACTAGCGGGAGGGCAGATACGCAGTATTTT.